This T cell receptor beta chain was identified in a study of blood T cell repertoires in COVID-19. Looked up from germline, CDR1 is MNHNS and CDR2 is SASEGT. The CDR3 consists of 14 residues. Points on this clone: One end of the junction varies from germline; a read error may be responsible.

Only in-frame clones appear in the TCRdb table, and some are missing; sequencing was by immunoSEQ multiplex PCR. The sample lists 350,000 to 450,000 clones, roughly 89% occurring once. The source material was PBMCs or T cells enriched from blood (not recorded which). This TCR came from a woman in her 30s who had recovered from COVID-19. The chain links TRBV6-1 to TRBJ2-7; tentatively, D is TRBD2 (5 bases). This chain's CDR3 is CASRDGGGRYEQYF. The CDR3 DNA follows: TGTGCCAGCCGTGACGGAGGCGGAAGATACGAGCAGTACTTC.